The 9 T cell receptor beta chains in this list originate from one sample, sequenced in a study of neurological immune-mediated disorders. One entry per CDR3 protein results from TCRdb running MiXCR on the 5' RACE reads. The sample yields approximately 70,000 distinct CDR3 sequences, under 5.5% seen once. The sample consisted of PBMCs. Receptors were obtained from a woman aged 70 to 79 with multiple sclerosis.

The V gene is TRBV6-2 or TRBV6-3, the J gene TRBJ2-7; tentatively, D is TRBD2 (5 bases). Germline CDR1 is MNHEY and CDR2 is SVGEGT. The CDR3 runs 11 residues. Trimming left V 8 bases short and J 2 bases short, with 7 bases between. The CDR3 coding sequence is TGTGCCAGCGGAGGACCCTACGAGCAGTACTTC. The encoded protein is CASGGPYEQYF.

This clonotype was recorded at least ten times. The chain's CDR3 is CASSLLGQGITEAFF. CDR3 bases: TGTGCCAGCAGCTTGTTGGGACAGGGGATCACTGAAGCTTTCTTT. The chain links TRBV7-2 to TRBJ1-1; TRBD1 agrees at 10 bases. Germline lookup yields CDR1 SGHTA and CDR2 FQGNSA. This CDR3 has 15 amino acids. The V and J ends lost 3 bases and 4 bases, in that order; junction bases with no gene match: 5.

Ten or more counts support this clonotype. The chain uses TRBV4-1 and TRBJ2-1, with a weak D call TRBD2 (6 bases). The CDR3 contains 13 residues. Per germline, CDR1 MGHRA and CDR2 YSYEKL. V was cut by 4 bases and J by 6 bases, with 10 bases left in between. CDR3 protein: CASSPGGANEQFF. The CDR3, as DNA: TGCGCCAGCAGCCCCGGCGGGGCCAATGAGCAGTTCTTC.

J is TRBJ2-3 and V is TRBV6-2 or TRBV6-3; D is unresolved. Germline V gene data show CDR1 as MNHEY and CDR2 as SVGEGT. This CDR3 has 14 residues. V lost 2 bases and J lost 3, with 9 bases in between. The CDR3 loop is CASSYVLVTDTQYF. The CDR3 coding sequence is TGTGCCAGCAGTTACGTCTTAGTTACAGATACGCAGTATTTT.

There are a few counts of this clonotype. The chain uses TRBV30 and TRBJ2-6, with D unresolved. Germline assignment: CDR1 GTSNPN and CDR2 SVGIG (reference sequence). The CDR3 has 13 amino acids. Trimming pared 3 bases from V and 0 bases from J, leaving 3 bases between. CDR3: CAWRNSGANVLTF. CDR3 DNA: TGTGCCTGGAGAAACTCTGGGGCCAACGTCCTGACTTTC.

Ten or more counts support this clonotype. The rearrangement uses TRBV7-2 and TRBJ2-3, with TRBD2 identical over 10 bases. This CDR3 contains 16 residues. Germline-derived CDR1 and CDR2 are SGHTA and FQGNSA. Trimming took 0 bases from V and 4 from J; bases not matched to a gene: 4. CDR3 amino acids: CASSLAASGSSDTQYF. CDR3 bases: TGTGCCAGCAGCTTAGCGGCTAGCGGGAGCTCAGATACGCAGTATTTT.

This clonotype showed up many times. The chain combines TRBV20-1 with TRBJ1-1; D is ambiguous. V was pared by 1 base and J by 0 bases, with 6 bases between. CDR1 and CDR2 (germline): DFQATT, SNEGSKA (reference sequence). This CDR3 is 13 amino acids long. The CDR3 nucleotides read TGCAGTGCTAGAGCAGGTGTGAACACTGAAGCTTTCTTT. This codes for CSARAGVNTEAFF.

A remark on this clonotype: Without the conserved terminal phenylalanine or tryptophan, this CDR3 likely stems from a read error. This rearrangement joins TRBV6-1 to TRBJ1-5; 7 nucleotides align to TRBD1. The germline V gene has CDR1 MNHNS and CDR2 SASEGT. This CDR3 region has 14 residues. The junction had 2 bases not matched to a gene; V was cut back by 3 bases and J by 3 bases. This CDR3 is CASSDGQANQPQHN. The CDR3 DNA reads TGTGCCAGCAGTGACGGACAGGCCAATCAGCCCCAGCATAAT.

This clonotype was detected a few times. The gene calls are TRBV30 and TRBJ2-2; weak D call: TRBD1 (5 bases). This CDR3 spans 13 amino acids. Germline values: CDR1 GTSNPN, CDR2 SVGIG (reference sequence). V lost 5 bases to trimming and J lost 8 bases, with 15 bases between them. The CDR3 nucleotides are TGTGCCTGGCAGACAGCCCCCAGGGGGGAGCTGTTTTTT. Translating gives CAWQTAPRGELFF.